The clone carrying this TCR beta chain was counted between two and nine times. The antigen is not known. Libraries were prepared by immunoSEQ multiplex PCR; TCRdb keeps only in-frame clonotypes and omits some of them. The sample has about 34,000 clones, roughly four fifths seen once. CDR1 is SGHRS, CDR2 YFSETQ, per germline. Germline trimming cut 0 bases from V and 0 bases from J; bases unmatched to any gene: 4. The CDR3 totals 16 residues. The data were obtained in a study of early stage breast cancer tumors. Study summary: About 8 ER+/PR+/HER2- tumors were invasive ductal; four were invasive lobular.

Tumor samples used roughly 20-50 mg of diced tissue. General study findings and limits: Compared with adjacent normal breast, tumors showed around 2.7-fold denser, more clonal T cells. Blood repertoires resembled normal breast more than tumor.

Sequenced: breast tumor tissue. The chain recombines TRBV5-1 with TRBJ2-5, with 8 bases identical to TRBD2. The origin of this receptor is a person aged 30-39 years with breast cancer. The CDR3 DNA is TGCGCCAGCAGCTTGGGGCCTAGCGGGTACCAAGAGACCCAGTACTTC. Amino acid sequence: CASSLGPSGYQETQYF.